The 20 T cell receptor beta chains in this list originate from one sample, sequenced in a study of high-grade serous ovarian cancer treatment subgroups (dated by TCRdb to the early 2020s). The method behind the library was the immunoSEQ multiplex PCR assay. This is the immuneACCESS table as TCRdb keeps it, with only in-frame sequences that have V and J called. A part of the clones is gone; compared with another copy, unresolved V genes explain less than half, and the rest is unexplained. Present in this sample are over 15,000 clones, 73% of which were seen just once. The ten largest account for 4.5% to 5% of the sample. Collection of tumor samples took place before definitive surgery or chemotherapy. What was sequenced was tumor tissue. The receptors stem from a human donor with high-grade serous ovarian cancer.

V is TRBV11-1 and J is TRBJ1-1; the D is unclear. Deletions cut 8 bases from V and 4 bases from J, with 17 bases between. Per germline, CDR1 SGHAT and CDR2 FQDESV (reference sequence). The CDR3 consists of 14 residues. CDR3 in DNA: TGTGCCAGCCGACCCTACTCCGGATCCACTGAAGCTTTCTTT. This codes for CASRPYSGSTEAFF.

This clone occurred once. CDR3: CASSFSGTPQAFF. CDR3 nucleotide sequence: TGTGCCAGCAGCTTTTCAGGGACCCCCCAAGCTTTCTTT. The V call is TRBV11-2, the J call TRBJ1-1, with D possibly being TRBD1 (5 bases). Germline V gene lookup returns CDR1 SGHAT and CDR2 FQNNGV. This CDR3 contains 13 residues. Trimming took 3 bases from V and 9 from J, leaving 14 bases between them. Supplemented by reference TRBV11-2 and TRBJ1-1, the full variable domain reads EAGVAQSPRYKIIEKRQSVAFWCNPISGHATLYWYQQILGQGPKLLIQFQNNGVVDDSQLPKDRFSAERLKGVDSTLKIQPAKLEDSAVYLCASSFSGTPQAFFGQGTRLTVV.

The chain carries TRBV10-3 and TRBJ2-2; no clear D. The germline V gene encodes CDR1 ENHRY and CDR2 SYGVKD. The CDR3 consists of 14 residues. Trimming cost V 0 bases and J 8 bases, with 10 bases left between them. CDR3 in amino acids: CAISESGRLGELFF. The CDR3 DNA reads TGTGCCATCAGTGAGTCGGGCAGGCTGGGGGAGCTGTTTTTT.

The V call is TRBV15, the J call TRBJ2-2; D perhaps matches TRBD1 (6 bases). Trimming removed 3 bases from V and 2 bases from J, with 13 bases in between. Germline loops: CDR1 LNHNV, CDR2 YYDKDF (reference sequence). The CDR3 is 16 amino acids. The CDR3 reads CATSSLGQINTGELFF. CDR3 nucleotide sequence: TGTGCCACCAGCAGCCTTGGACAGATCAACACCGGGGAGCTGTTTTTT. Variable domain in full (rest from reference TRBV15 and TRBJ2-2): DAMVIQNPRYQVTQFGKPVTLSCSQTLNHNVMYWYQQKSSQAPKLLFHYYDKDFNNEADTPDNFQSRRPNTSFCFLDIRSPGLGDTAMYLCATSSLGQINTGELFFGEGSRLTVL.

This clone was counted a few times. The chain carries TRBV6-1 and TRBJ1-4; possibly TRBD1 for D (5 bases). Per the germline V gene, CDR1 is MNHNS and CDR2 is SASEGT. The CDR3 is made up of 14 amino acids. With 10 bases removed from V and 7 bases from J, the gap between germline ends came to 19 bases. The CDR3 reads CATSPGNGGEKLFF. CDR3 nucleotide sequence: TGTGCCACTAGTCCGGGAAATGGGGGTGAAAAACTGTTTTTT.

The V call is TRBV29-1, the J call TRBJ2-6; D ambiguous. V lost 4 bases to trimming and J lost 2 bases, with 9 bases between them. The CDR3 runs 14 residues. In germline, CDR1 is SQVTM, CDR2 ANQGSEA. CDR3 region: CSVGLSTGANVLTF. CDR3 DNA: TGCAGCGTTGGTTTGAGCACTGGGGCCAACGTCCTGACTTTC. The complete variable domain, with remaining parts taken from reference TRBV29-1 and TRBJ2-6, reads SAVISQKPSRDICQRGTSLTIQCQVDSQVTMMFWYRQQPGQSLTLIATANQGSEATYESGFVIDKFPISRPNLTFSTLTVSNMSPEDSSIYLCSVGLSTGANVLTFGAGSRLTVL.

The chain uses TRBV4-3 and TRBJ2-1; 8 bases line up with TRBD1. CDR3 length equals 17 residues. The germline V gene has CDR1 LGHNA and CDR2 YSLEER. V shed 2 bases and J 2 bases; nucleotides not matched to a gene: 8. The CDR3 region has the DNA TGCGCCAGCAGCCAACGGGTACAGGGGGGACCCTACAATGAGCAGTTCTTC. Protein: CASSQRVQGGPYNEQFF.

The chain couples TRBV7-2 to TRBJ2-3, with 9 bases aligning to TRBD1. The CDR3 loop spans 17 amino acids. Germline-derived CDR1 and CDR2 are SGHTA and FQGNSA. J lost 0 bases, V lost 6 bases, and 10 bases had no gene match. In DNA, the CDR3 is TGTGCCAGCAGTCGGTGGGGGGACAGGGCTAGCACAGATACGCAGTATTTT. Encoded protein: CASSRWGDRASTDTQYF.

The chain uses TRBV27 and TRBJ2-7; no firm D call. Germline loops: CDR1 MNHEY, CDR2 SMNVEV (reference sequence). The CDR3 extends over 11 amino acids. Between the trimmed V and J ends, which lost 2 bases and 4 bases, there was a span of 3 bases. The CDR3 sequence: CASSLGYEQYF. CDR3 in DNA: TGTGCCAGCAGTTTAGGATACGAGCAGTACTTC.

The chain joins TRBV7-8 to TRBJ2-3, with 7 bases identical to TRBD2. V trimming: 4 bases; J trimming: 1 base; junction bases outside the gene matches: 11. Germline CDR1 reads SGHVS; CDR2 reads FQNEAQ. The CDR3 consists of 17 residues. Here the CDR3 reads CASSSPRGGRRTDTQYF. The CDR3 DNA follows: TGTGCCAGCAGCTCCCCTCGCGGCGGGAGACGCACAGATACGCAGTATTTT.

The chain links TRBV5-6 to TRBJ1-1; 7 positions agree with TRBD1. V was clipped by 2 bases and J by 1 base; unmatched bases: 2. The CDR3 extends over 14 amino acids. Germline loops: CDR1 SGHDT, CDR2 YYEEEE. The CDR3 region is CASSFGTANTEAFF. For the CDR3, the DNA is TGTGCCAGCAGCTTCGGGACAGCGAACACTGAAGCTTTCTTT.

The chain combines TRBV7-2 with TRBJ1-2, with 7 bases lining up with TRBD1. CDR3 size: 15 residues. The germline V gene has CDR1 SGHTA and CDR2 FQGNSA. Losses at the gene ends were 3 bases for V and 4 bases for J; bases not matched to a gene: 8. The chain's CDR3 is CASSLGPGGVYGYTF. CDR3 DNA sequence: TGTGCCAGCAGCTTGGGGCCAGGGGGGGTCTATGGCTACACCTTC.

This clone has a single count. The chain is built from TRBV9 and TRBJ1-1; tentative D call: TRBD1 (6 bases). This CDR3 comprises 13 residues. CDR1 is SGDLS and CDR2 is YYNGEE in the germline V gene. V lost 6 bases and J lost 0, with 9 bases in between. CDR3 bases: TGTGCCAGCACGCGGGACATGAACACTGAAGCTTTCTTT. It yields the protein CASTRDMNTEAFF. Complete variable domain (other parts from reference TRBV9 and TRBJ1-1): DSGVTQTPKHLITATGQRVTLRCSPRSGDLSVYWYQQSLDQGLQFLIQYYNGEERAKGNILERFSAQQFPDLHSELNLSSLELGDSALYFCASTRDMNTEAFFGQGTRLTVV.

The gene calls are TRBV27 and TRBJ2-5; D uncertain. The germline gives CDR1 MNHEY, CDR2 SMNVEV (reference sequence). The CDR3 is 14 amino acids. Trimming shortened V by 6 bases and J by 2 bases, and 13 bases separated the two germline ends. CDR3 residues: CASSPRSTQETQYF. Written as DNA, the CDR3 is TGTGCCAGCAGCCCTAGAAGTACGCAAGAGACCCAGTACTTC.

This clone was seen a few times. CDR3 nucleotides: TGTGCCAGCAGGGCCCAGGGGATCGGCACTGAAGCTTTCTTT. Its protein is CASRAQGIGTEAFF. This sequence joins TRBV6-4 and TRBJ1-1; D is possibly TRBD1 (6 bases). CDR1 and CDR2 (germline): MRHNA, SNTAGT. Between the trimmed V and J ends, which lost 6 bases and 4 bases, there was a span of 15 bases. The CDR3 spans 14 residues.

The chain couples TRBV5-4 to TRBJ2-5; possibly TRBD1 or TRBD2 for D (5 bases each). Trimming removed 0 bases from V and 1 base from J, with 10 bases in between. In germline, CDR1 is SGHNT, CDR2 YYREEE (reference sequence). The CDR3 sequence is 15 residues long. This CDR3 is CASSLAGTVQETQYF. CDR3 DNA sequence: TGTGCCAGCAGCTTGGCGGGGACGGTCCAAGAGACCCAGTACTTC.

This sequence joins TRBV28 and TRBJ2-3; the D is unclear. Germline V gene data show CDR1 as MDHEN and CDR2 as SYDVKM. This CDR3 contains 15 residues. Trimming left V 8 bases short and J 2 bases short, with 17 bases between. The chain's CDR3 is CASFPPGLTTDTQYF. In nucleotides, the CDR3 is TGTGCCAGCTTTCCCCCGGGCCTCACCACAGATACGCAGTATTTT.

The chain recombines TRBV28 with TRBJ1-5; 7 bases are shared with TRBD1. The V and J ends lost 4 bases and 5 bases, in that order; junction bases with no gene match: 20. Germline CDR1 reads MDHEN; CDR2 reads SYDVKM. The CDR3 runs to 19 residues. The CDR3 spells CASSSPNTGVRGFDQPQHF. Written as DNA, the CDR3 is TGTGCCAGCAGTTCACCTAATACAGGGGTCCGGGGTTTTGATCAGCCCCAGCATTTT.

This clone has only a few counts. The CDR3 region has the DNA TGTGCCTGGAGTGGAATCCTGAACTATGGCTACACCTTC. Its protein is CAWSGILNYGYTF. J is TRBJ1-2 and V is TRBV30; D is unclear. The ends were cut back, 1 base at V and 2 bases at J, with 8 bases in the middle. The CDR3 loop spans 13 amino acids. CDR1 GTSNPN and CDR2 SVGIG come from the germline V gene (reference sequence).

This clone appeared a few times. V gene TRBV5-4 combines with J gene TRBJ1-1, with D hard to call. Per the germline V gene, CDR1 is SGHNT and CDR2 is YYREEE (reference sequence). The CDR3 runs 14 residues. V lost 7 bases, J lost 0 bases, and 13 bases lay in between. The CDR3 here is CASGSLFMNTEAFF. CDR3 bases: TGTGCCAGCGGCAGTTTATTCATGAACACTGAAGCTTTCTTT.